This T cell receptor beta chain is from a study of cytomegalovirus exposure and HLA in healthy donors (dated by TCRdb to 2016 to 2017). About the full investigation: An earlier analysis of about 560 of the donors reported roughly 300 Gb of sequence data and 95 million to 140 million unique TCR beta sequences obtained from some 200 million T cells. The genetic ancestry cluster associated with self-reported Caucasian donors included 80% to 90% of the roughly 410 genotyped donors. Donor age, sex, ethnicity and CMV serostatus were compiled together with the repertoire data. Among some 400 genotyped donors of the cohort, an average of roughly 230,000 unique TCR beta nucleotide sequences was sequenced per donor, of which roughly 17% were non-productive. A few DR-DQ haplotypes were treated as single units for association and clustering because of strong linkage in the cohort. Genome-wide SNP genotypes for about three fifths of the roughly 670 donors were used in a later genetic analysis, which treated that subset as a discovery cohort. Roughly 300 gigabases of sequencing data and 70 million to 95 million unique TCR sequences made up an early release that covered around 640 HLA-typed donors. The study was designed to test whether signatures of past pathogen exposure could be identified by cataloging public T cell receptors. Besides the first cohort of 550 to 750 subjects, a separate validation cohort made up of over 95 different subjects was used. An earlier analysis of some 500 of the donors used high-throughput TCR beta sequencing to judge whether each TCR beta V gene segment behaved as functional or pseudogenic. The study combined high-throughput TCR immunosequencing, statistical association of individual TCRs with disease status, and machine learning to predict cytomegalovirus infection status. Typing coverage differed by locus: A, B, C, DRB1 and DQB1 were typed in roughly 620-630 donors, DQA1 in 522, DPA1 in 600 to 610, and DPB1 in around 440. Every discovery cohort repertoire had been produced on one sequencing platform. Class I and class II HLA loci were covered by the typing at four-digit resolution. The study profiled the T cell repertoires of under 850 subjects by immunosequencing and related them to cytomegalovirus serostatus. A later analysis re-examined previously published TCR beta repertoires from hundreds of donors and added high-resolution HLA genotyping to investigate patterns of TCR occurrence. Rather than drawing on any new phenotypic data, the later analysis identified candidate immune exposures from TCR beta sequences and the way those sequences occurred across donors. Findings and caveats that apply to the study as a whole: A later genetic analysis associated a missense DCLRE1C variant with V-gene and J-gene trimming of TCR beta chains, and an independent cohort replicated the association. In a later genetic analysis, fewer N-insertions in productive TCRs were reported among donors in an Asian-associated ancestry cluster than the approximately 710-donor mean. When HLA alleles, especially DR and DQ, strongly co-occurred, attributing TCR associations to individual alleles was difficult. In both the original and validation cohorts, the classifier was reported to diagnose cytomegalovirus status with high specificity and sensitivity. In the study, some 180 TCR beta chains were listed as associated with cytomegalovirus. Most TCR sequences were seen in very few donors, while some public TCRs were found in many individuals. Seventeen rarely observed V segments, including chromosome 9 orphons, were excluded from the earlier analysis of some 590 of the donors because counts were too low. In vitro tests confirmed that a few of the cytomegalovirus-associated TCR beta chains recognize cytomegalovirus antigens. Broadly in line with IMGT annotations, most TCR beta V segments showed up in productive rearrangements about 90% or about 30% of the time in an earlier analysis of roughly 590 of the donors. A later analysis found that most CMV-associated TCR beta chains appeared HLA-restricted, with HLA associations seemingly driven largely by CMV exposure. The only immune exposure information available for the cohort was CMV serostatus. A later analysis found that HLA-associated TCR beta chains were more clonally expanded and had lower generation probabilities than equally common non-associated chains. Some IMGT-functional V segments, including TRBV6-2 and TRBV6-3, could not be distinguished by the 87-base-pair reads and were therefore excluded. The presence/absence analyses assumed that sequencing depth was roughly uniform across donors, and that assumption may not be true. A further reported finding was that TCR beta sequences accurately predicted the HLA-A and HLA-B alleles for most subjects in the first cohort. Because some donors lacked HLA typing at each locus, the association tests relied only on the typed subset. According to a later analysis, TCR association rates differed among HLA loci, with DRB1 alleles showing the most associated TCRs and HLA-C alleles showing the fewest. The sequencing pipeline was judged likely to have produced a cluster of highly shared sequence variants as a technical artifact. In a later analysis, 15,000 to 20,000 TCR beta sequences were associated with specific HLA alleles at a false discovery rate of 0.05. Correlated functional status among segregating V segments might reflect linkage disequilibrium, but an unknown experimental factor could not be ruled out. Only TCR beta chains were sequenced in this cohort, and the absence of alpha or paired-chain data limited detectable features. According to the authors, the approach could potentially be generalized to other disease states and immunological phenotypes. A later analysis reported that several top co-occurrence clusters appeared linked to parvovirus B19, influenza, CMV and Epstein-Barr virus.

The germline V and J ends show losses of 2 bases and 6 bases respectively, and no gene match explains 2 bases of the junction. The germline V gene supplies CDR1 SGHRS and CDR2 YFSETQ. The CDR3 measures 13 amino acids from cysteine to phenylalanine. Of all the DNA, just the CDR3 is kept, 39 bases in frame from base 1. Turning to this clone: Its cognate antigen has yet to be identified. No much larger clone is present one base from it, and per-base qualities are unavailable. The same CDR3 is also encoded by other DNA sequences in this sample.

The library came from the immunoSEQ multiplex PCR assay. For the multiplex PCR, a mixture combining 60 forward primers for TCR Vbeta segments and 13 reverse primers for TCR Jbeta segments was used. The CDR3 region of rearranged TCR beta genes was amplified from genomic DNA by a multiplex PCR assay. On the Illumina HiSeq System, the amplified TCR beta libraries were sequenced as 87-base-pair reads. The original pipeline was this. A later analysis tallied roughly 80 million unique TCR beta chains across the 666 repertoires, and about 12 million of those chains were shared by two or more donors. To remove PCR and sequencing errors, raw reads were error-corrected and collapsed into unique sequences using a nearest-neighbor algorithm that merged closely related sequences. CDR3 sequences were aligned to IMGT reference sequences to assign V, D and J gene segments. For a sequence to be retained, at least a six-nucleotide match to both a V gene segment and a J gene segment was required. Rearrangements were classified as productive when the CDR3 lacked stop codons and remained in frame with V and J, and all other rearrangements were classified as non-productive. Following IMGT convention, CDR3 was defined as the stretch from the second conserved V-encoded cysteine to the conserved J-encoded phenylalanine. The earlier analysis of about 610 of the donors excluded sequences that lacked an unambiguous match to a single V gene segment. An earlier analysis of just under 600 of the donors called V segments functional above 56.7% productive rearrangements and segregating when the between-donor standard deviation exceeded 5%. A statistical classification framework was developed to diagnose cytomegalovirus status using the catalog of TCR beta chain sequences. In a later analysis, TCR nucleotide sequences were compared against IMGT/GENE-DB human TR gene sequences so that V and J genes could be assigned. In a later analysis, CDR3 sequences and most-parsimonious VDJ recombination scenarios were assigned using the TCRdist pipeline. A later analysis defined each TCR beta chain by its CDR3 amino acid sequence plus V-gene family, and excluded reads lacking a unique V-gene family. In a later analysis, approximately 640 highly shared, low-generation-probability nucleotide sequences were removed to address suspected cross-contamination and a sequencing artifact. In a later analysis, a clonal expansion index for each public chain was calculated from normalized within-repertoire ranks of inferred template counts. In a later analysis, generation probabilities were computed using a VDJ recombination model fitted to out-of-frame rearrangements, and the results were checked against IGoR. In a later analysis, hypergeometric tests were used to score TCR-TCR, TCR-HLA and TCR-CMV co-occurrence, with a repertoire-size bias correction applied to TCR pairs. A later analysis estimated false discovery rates by permuting HLA or CMV assignments 20 times. In a later analysis, co-occurring TCRs were grouped using DBSCAN, and TCRdist sequence similarity was added for clustering within HLA-allele-positive subsets. Repertoires with fewer than 30,000 or more than 120,000 public chains, plus five repertoires with anomalous nucleotide sharing, were excluded from co-occurrence clustering. TCRdb carries this immuneACCESS record with in-frame sequences only. Its versions omit some clonotypes, under half of them owing to an unresolved V gene in the studies checked, with the rest unexplained. Clone size and V and J calls were adopted from that table, with D and trimming inferred from the DNA. The sample records some 96,000 clones, around 77% of which are singletons. Jointly, the top ten make up roughly 7.7% of the sample.

The cohort was made up of approximately 670 healthy bone marrow donors. All cohort members were sampled while nominally healthy, although unrecorded immune exposures were likely present. The donor tested CMV seronegative, placing the donor among the 300 to 450 seronegative members of the cohort. A peripheral blood sample was provided by each donor, and peripheral blood mononuclear cells were used for TCR beta sequencing. The Qiagen DNeasy Blood Extraction Kit was used to extract genomic DNA from the blood cell samples. Source material: PBMCs. The receptor's source is a female donor in good health and CMV-seronegative. The V and J segments used are TRBV5-1 and TRBJ1-1, with 9 junctional bases fitting TRBD1. CDR3 sequence: CASSFDRGAEAFF. Here is the DNA: TGCGCCAGCAGCTTTGACAGGGGGGCTGAAGCTTTCTTT.